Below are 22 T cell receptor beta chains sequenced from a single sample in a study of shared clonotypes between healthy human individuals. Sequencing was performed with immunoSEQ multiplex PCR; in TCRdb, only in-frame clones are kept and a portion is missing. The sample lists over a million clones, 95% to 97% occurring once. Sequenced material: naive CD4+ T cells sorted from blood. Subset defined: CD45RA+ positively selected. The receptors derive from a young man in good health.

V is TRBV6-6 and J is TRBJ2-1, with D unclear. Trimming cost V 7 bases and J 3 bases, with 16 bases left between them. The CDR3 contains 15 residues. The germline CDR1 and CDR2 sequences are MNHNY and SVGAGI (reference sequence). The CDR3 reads CASTPIGPRYNEQFF. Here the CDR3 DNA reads TGTGCCAGCACCCCGATCGGACCCCGCTACAATGAGCAGTTCTTC.

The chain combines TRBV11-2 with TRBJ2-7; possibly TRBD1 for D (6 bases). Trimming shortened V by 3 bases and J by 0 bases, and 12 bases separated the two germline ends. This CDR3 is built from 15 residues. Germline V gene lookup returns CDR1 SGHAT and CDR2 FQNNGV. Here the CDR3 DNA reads TGTGCCAGCAGCTTGGGGGCTGGCGGCTCCTACGAGCAGTACTTC. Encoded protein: CASSLGAGGSYEQYF.

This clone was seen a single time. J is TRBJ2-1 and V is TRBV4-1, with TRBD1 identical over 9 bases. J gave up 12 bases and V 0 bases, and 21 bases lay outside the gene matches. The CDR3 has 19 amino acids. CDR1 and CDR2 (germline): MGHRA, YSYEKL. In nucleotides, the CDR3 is TGCGCCAGCAGCCAAGATATAAGGGGGACAGGGCTGGACATACTTCGGCAGTTCTTC. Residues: CASSQDIRGTGLDILRQFF.

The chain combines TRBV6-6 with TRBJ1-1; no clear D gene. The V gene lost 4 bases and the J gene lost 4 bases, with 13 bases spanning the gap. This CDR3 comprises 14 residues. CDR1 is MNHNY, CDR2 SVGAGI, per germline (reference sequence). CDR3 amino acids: CASSLWGLGTEAFF. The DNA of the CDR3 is TGTGCCAGCAGTTTATGGGGATTGGGCACTGAAGCTTTCTTT.

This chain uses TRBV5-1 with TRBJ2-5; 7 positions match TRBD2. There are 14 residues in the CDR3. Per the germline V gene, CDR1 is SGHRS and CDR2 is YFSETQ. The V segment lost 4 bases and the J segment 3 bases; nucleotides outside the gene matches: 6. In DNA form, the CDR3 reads TGCGCCAGCAGCCGGGAGGCAGAGGAAGAGACCCAGTACTTC. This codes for CASSREAEEETQYF.

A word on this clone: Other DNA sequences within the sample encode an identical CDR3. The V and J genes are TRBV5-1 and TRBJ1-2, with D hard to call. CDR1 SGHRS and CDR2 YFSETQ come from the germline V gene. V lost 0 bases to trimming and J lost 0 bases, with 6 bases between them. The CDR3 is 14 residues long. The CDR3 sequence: CASSLDSANYGYTF. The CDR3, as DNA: TGCGCCAGCAGCTTGGACAGCGCTAACTATGGCTACACCTTC.

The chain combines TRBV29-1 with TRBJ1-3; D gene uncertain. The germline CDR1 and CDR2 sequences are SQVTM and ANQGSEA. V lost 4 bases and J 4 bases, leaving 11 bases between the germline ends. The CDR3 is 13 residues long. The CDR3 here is CSVVGGNGNTIYF. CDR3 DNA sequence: TGCAGCGTTGTCGGTGGGAACGGAAACACCATATATTTT.

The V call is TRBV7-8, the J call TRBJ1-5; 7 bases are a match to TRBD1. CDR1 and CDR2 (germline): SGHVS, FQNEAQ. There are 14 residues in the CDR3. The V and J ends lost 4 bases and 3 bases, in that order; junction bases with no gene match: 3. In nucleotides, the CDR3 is TGTGCCAGCAGCTCGACAGGGAACAATCAGCCCCAGCATTTT. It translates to CASSSTGNNQPQHF.

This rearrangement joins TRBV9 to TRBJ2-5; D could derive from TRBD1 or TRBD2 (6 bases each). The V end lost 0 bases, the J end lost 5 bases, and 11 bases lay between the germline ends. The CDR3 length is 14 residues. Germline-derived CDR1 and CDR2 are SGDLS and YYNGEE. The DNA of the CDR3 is TGTGCCAGCAGCGTAGCGTGGAGGGGGGAGACCCAGTACTTC. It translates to CASSVAWRGETQYF.

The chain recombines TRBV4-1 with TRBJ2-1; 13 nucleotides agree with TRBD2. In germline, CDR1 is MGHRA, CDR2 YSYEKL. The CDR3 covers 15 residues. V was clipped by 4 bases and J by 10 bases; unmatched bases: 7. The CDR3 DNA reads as TGCGCCAGCAGCCTCGGGACTAGCGGGAACGGCGAGCAGTTCTTC. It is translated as CASSLGTSGNGEQFF.

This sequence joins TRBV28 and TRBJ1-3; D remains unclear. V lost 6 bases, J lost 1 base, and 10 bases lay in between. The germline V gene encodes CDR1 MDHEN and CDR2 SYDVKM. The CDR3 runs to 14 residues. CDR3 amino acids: CASSEAPSGNTIYF. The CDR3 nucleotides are TGTGCCAGCAGCGAGGCCCCTTCTGGAAACACCATATATTTT.

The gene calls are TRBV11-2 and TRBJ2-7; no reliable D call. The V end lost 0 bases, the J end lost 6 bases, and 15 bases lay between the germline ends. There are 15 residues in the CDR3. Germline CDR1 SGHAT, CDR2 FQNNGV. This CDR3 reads CASSLDLPSLGEQYF. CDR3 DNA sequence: TGTGCCAGCAGCTTAGATCTTCCTAGTTTAGGCGAGCAGTACTTC.

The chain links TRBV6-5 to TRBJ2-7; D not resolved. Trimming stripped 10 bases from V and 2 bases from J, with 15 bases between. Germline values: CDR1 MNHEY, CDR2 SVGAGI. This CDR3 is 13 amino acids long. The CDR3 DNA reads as TGTGCCACCCGGTCACCCGGCACCTACGAGCAGTACTTC. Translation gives CATRSPGTYEQYF.

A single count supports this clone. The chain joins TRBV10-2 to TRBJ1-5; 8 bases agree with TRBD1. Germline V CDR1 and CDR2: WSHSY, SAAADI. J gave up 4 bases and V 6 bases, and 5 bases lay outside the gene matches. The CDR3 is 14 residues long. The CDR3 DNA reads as TGCGCCAGCAGGGGCACAGGGGGAAATCAGCCCCAGCATTTT. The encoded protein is CASRGTGGNQPQHF.

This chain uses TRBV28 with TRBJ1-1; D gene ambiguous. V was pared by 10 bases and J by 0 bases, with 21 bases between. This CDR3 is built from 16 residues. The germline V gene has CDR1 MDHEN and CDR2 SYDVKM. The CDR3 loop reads CATTLGLNRMNTEAFF. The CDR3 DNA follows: TGTGCCACTACGTTAGGACTAAATCGGATGAACACTGAAGCTTTCTTT.

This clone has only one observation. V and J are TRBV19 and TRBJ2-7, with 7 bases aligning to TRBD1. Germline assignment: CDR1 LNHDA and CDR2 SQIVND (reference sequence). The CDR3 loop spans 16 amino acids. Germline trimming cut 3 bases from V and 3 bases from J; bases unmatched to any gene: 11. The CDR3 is CASSISAHRGNYEQYF. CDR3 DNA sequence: TGTGCCAGTAGTATCTCCGCGCACAGGGGAAACTACGAGCAGTACTTC.

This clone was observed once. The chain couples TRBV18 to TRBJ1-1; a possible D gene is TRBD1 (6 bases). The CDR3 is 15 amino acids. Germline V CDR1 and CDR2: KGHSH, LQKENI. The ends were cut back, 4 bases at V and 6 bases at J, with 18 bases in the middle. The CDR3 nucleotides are TGTGCCAGCTCACAACTGTCCCGGGACACCGCTGAAGCTTTCTTT. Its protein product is CASSQLSRDTAEAFF. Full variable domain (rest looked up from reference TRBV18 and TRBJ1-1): NAGVMQNPRHLVRRRGQEARLRCSPMKGHSHVYWYRQLPEEGLKFMVYLQKENIIDESGMPKERFSAEFPKEGPSILRIQQVVRGDSAAYFCASSQLSRDTAEAFFGQGTRLTVV.

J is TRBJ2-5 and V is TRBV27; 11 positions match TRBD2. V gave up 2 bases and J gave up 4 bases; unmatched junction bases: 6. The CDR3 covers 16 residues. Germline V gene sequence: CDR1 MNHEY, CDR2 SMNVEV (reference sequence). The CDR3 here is CASSLVRTSGPETQYF. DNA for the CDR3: TGTGCCAGCAGTTTAGTAAGGACTAGCGGGCCAGAGACCCAGTACTTC.

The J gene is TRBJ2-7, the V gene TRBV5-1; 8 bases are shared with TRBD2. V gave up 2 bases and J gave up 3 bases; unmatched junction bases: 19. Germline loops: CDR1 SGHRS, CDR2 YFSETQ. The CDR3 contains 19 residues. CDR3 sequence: CASSFGVILSSGGYYEQYF. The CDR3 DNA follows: TGCGCCAGCAGCTTCGGCGTAATCTTGAGTTCGGGGGGGTACTACGAGCAGTACTTC.

CDR3 DNA sequence: TGTGCCAGCAGCCCGGGGTGGGGGAGAGAGACCCAGTACTTC. Its translation: CASSPGWGRETQYF. The chain uses TRBV7-2 and TRBJ2-5; D may be TRBD1 or TRBD2 (5 bases each). The germline V gene has CDR1 SGHTA and CDR2 FQGNSA. The CDR3 consists of 14 residues. Trimming stripped 5 bases from V and 4 bases from J, with 14 bases between.

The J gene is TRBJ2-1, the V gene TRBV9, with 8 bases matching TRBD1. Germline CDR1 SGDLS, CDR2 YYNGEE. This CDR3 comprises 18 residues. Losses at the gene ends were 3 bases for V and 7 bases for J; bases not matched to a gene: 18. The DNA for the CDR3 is TGTGCCAGCAGCGAAGAGCTTAGACGGACAGGGATGGGAAATGAGCAGTTCTTC. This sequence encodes CASSEELRRTGMGNEQFF.

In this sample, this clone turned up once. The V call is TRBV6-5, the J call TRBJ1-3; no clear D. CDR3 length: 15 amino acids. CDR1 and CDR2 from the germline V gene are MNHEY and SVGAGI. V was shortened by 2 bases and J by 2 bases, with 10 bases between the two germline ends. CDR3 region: CASSYPGIAGNTIYF. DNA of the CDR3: TGTGCCAGCAGTTACCCGGGGATCGCTGGAAACACCATATATTTT.